Listed below are T cell receptor beta chains from one sample, sequenced in a study of regulatory T cells in long-lasting Graves disease. TCRdb redid the calling of the multiplex PCR reads with MiXCR, one entry per CDR3 protein. The sample contains hundreds of thousands of distinct CDR3 sequences, 20% to 25% of which appear only once. The sample was peripheral blood mononuclear cells (PBMCs), taken when the disease was refractory, from a patient treated with antithyroid drugs. The receptor source for this set is a female donor with Graves disease. CDR3s include the opening cysteine and the closing phenylalanine or tryptophan.

v_gene	j_gene	CDR3aa
TRBV20-1	TRBJ2-5	CSASVGTQYF
TRBV5-1	TRBJ1-4	CASSTGRHDGTNEKLFF
TRBV27	TRBJ1-1	CAGSWEVNTEAFF
TRBV5-1	TRBJ2-2	CASSPDPGPSHGELFF
TRBV7-9	TRBJ1-1	CASSPDARDTEAFF
TRBV15	TRBJ2-5	CATSTGAETQYF
TRBV6-2/TRBV6-3	TRBJ1-2	CATQQTGDSNGYTF
TRBV2	TRBJ1-5	CASLRGLGQPQHF
TRBV28	TRBJ1-1	CASSLRQGRRTEAFF
TRBV18	TRBJ1-1	CASSPSLSDTEAFF